This T cell receptor beta chain derives from a study of blood T cells in healthy people across ages. Overall study findings and caveats: Among T cells, TCR beta diversity per million cells dropped roughly linearly as age rose.

In the case of this clonotype: Its antigen is unidentified.

CDR3 length: 16 residues. In germline, CDR1 is DFQATT, CDR2 SNEGSKA (reference sequence). The trim removed 0 bases at V and 0 bases at J, leaving 7 bases unmatched. Together with a sample-barcoded 5' primer, a J-beta primer mix was included in a second PCR lasting about 7 to 12 cycles. TCRdb re-called the 5' RACE reads with MiXCR, one entry per CDR3 protein. The sample records approximately 2,000,000 distinct CDR3 sequences, about 39% being singletons. The chain carries TRBV20-1 and TRBJ1-1; 7 nucleotides agree with TRBD1. Sequenced input: blood. The TCR originated in a human donor in good health. Here the CDR3 DNA reads TGCAGTGCTAGAGAGAGTAGGGGGCTCATGAACACTGAAGCTTTCTTT. Encoded protein: CSARESRGLMNTEAFF.